This T cell receptor (beta chain) is drawn from a study of OX40 agonist ivuxolimab in advanced cancers. Measured with immunoSEQ multiplex PCR; TCRdb has only the in-frame clones, and not every one. The table has around 54,000 clones, around 94% seen once. This sequence was found in an adult with an advanced solid tumor such as melanoma, head and neck, liver or kidney cancer. Here the sequenced sample was CD4+ or CD8+ T cells sorted from blood, taken in a trial of the OX40 agonist ivuxolimab.

The CDR3 bases are TGTGCCAGCAGTCGGAGCGGGAACCACAATGAGCAGTTCTTC. Protein sequence: CASSRSGNHNEQFF. V gene TRBV27 combines with J gene TRBJ2-1; 7 bases line up with TRBD2. Germline V lookup: CDR1 MNHEY, CDR2 SMNVEV (reference sequence). Unmatched junction bases numbered 6, after V lost 5 bases and J lost 5 bases. The CDR3 runs to 14 residues.